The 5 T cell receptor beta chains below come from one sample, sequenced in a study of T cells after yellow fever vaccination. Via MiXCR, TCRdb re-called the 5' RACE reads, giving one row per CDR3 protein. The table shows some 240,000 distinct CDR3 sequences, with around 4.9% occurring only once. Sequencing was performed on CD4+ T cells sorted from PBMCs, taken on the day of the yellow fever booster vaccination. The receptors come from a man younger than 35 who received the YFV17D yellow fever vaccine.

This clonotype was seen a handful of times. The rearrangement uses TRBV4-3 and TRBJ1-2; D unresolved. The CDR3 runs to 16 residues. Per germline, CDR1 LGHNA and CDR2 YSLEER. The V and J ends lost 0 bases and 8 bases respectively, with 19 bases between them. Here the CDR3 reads CASSQDRQPLSGGYTF. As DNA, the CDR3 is TGCGCCAGCAGCCAAGATAGACAACCGCTGTCCGGGGGCTACACCTTC.

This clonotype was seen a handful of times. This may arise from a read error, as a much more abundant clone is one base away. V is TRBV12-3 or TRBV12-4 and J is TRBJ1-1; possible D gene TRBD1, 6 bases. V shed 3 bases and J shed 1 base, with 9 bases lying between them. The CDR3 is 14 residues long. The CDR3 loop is CASSFQGSNTEAFF. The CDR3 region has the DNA TGTGCCAGCAGTTTCCAGGGGTCGAACACTGAAGCTTTCTTT.

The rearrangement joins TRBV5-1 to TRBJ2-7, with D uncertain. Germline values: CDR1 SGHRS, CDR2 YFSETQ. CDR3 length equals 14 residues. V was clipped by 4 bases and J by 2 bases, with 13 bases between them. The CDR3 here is CASSPGRQPYEQYF. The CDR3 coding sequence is TGCGCCAGCAGCCCTGGCCGCCAGCCCTACGAGCAGTACTTC.

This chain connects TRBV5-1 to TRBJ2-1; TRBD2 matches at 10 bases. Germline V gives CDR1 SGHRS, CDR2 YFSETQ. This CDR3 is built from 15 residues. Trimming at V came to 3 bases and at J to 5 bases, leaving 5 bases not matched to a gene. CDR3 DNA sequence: TGCGCCAGCAGCTCCACTAGCGGGGCCAACAATGAGCAGTTCTTC. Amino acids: CASSSTSGANNEQFF.

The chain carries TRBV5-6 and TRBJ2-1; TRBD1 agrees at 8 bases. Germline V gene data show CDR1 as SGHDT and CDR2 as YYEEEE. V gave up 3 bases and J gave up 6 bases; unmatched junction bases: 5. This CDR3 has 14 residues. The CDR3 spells CASSSTGDANEQFF. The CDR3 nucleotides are TGTGCCAGCAGCTCGACAGGGGATGCCAATGAGCAGTTCTTC.